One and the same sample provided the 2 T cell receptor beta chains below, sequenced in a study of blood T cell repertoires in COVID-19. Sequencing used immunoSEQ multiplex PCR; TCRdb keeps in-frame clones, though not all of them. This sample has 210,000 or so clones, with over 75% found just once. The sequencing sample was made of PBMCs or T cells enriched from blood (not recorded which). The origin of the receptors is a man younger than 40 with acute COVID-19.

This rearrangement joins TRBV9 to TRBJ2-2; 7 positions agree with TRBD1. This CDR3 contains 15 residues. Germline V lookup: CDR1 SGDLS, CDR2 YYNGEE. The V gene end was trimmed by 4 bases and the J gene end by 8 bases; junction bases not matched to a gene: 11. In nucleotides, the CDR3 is TGTGCCAGCAGCACCGGGACAGCGGCGGCTGGGGAGCTGTTTTTT. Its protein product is CASSTGTAAAGELFF.

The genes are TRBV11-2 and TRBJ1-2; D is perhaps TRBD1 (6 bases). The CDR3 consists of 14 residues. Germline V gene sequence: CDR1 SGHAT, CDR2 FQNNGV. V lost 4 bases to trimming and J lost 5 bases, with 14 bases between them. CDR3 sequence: CASSSLQGGYGYTF. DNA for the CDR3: TGTGCCAGCAGCTCATTACAGGGTGGATATGGCTACACCTTC.